Given below is one T cell receptor beta chain in context. Its specificity is unknown. The data were obtained in a study of cytomegalovirus exposure and HLA in healthy donors. Study-wide context: Findings of an earlier analysis included over 95 million unique TCR beta sequences from roughly 200 million T cells.

Study-level points and caveats: Earlier findings revealed that most TCR beta V segments proved productive either about 87% or about 30% of the time. Sequencing likely generated an artifact that appeared as a cluster of highly shared sequence variants.

The study ran its PCR with 60 Vbeta and 13 Jbeta primers. How the authors handled the data: The count from a later analysis was about 80 million unique TCR beta chains, 9 million to 12 million of them shared. Measured with immunoSEQ multiplex PCR; TCRdb has only the in-frame clones, and not every one. V and J calls and clone size come straight from that table; D and trimming were deduced from the DNA. Of around 120,000 clones in the sample, 75% to 85% are singletons; the top ten hold 3% to 3.5%. This TCR was sampled from a male donor in good health and CMV-seronegative. Source material: PBMCs.

The CDR3 sequence is CASSFSGLNEKLFF. The CDR3 coding sequence is TGCGCCAGCAGCTTCTCGGGACTTAATGAAAAACTGTTTTTT. This chain uses TRBV5-1 with TRBJ1-4, with a weak D call TRBD1 (5 bases). The CDR3 is 14 amino acids. V was trimmed by 2 bases and J by 4 bases, leaving 9 bases between them. In germline, CDR1 is SGHRS, CDR2 YFSETQ. Looking up the rest from reference TRBV5-1 and TRBJ1-4 gives the full variable domain: KAGVTQTPRYLIKTRGQQVTLSCSPISGHRSVSWYQQTPGQGLQFLFEYFSETQRNKGNFPGRFSGRQFSNSRSEMNVSTLELGDSALYLCASSFSGLNEKLFFGSGTQLSVL.